The present T cell receptor beta chain was sequenced within a study of cytomegalovirus exposure and HLA in healthy donors (dated by TCRdb to 2016 to 2017). Regarding the complete study: According to an earlier analysis of a few hundred of the donors, about 179 million T cells yielded approximately 120 million unique TCR beta sequences and about 300 Gb of sequence data. About 300 gigabases of sequencing data and tens of millions of unique TCR sequences were included in an early release covering under 650 HLA-typed donors. The genetic ancestry cluster associated with self-reported Caucasian donors included 65% to 90% of the approximately 430 genotyped donors. The study aimed to test whether cataloging public T cell receptors could reveal signatures of past pathogen exposure. Using immunosequencing, the study profiled T cell repertoires from roughly 650 subjects and related those repertoires to cytomegalovirus serostatus. A separate validation cohort of some 130 different subjects was used in addition to the 666-subject first cohort. The study combined high-throughput TCR immunosequencing, statistical association of individual TCRs with disease status, and machine learning to predict cytomegalovirus infection status. A later analysis re-analyzed previously published TCR beta repertoires from several hundred donors and added high-resolution HLA genotyping to study TCR occurrence patterns. Rather than drawing on any new phenotypic data, the later analysis identified candidate immune exposures from TCR beta sequences and the way those sequences occurred across donors. An earlier analysis of approximately 580 of the donors used high-throughput TCR beta sequencing to judge whether each TCR beta V gene segment behaved as functional or pseudogenic. Alongside the repertoire data, information on donor age, sex, ethnicity and CMV serostatus was compiled. A later genetic analysis used genome-wide SNP genotypes for about 65% of the roughly 700 donors, treating that subset as a discovery cohort. All discovery cohort repertoires had been generated using a single sequencing platform. HLA typing included class I and class II loci at four-digit resolution. The number of typed donors differed by locus: about 620-640 for A, B, C, DRB1 and DQB1; some 500 for DQA1; approximately 610 for DPA1; and 400 to 480 for DPB1. Several DR-DQ haplotypes were treated as single units for association and clustering because of strong linkage in the cohort. Among some 400 genotyped donors of the cohort, an average of approximately 240,000 unique TCR beta nucleotide sequences was sequenced per donor, of which 15% to 20% were non-productive.

The cohort consisted of 666 healthy bone marrow donors. Cohort members were all nominally healthy when sampled, although unrecorded immune exposures were likely present. The donor was CMV seronegative and was included in the group of under 450 seronegative cohort members. Each donor provided a peripheral blood sample, and peripheral blood mononuclear cells were used for TCR beta sequencing. The Qiagen DNeasy Blood Extraction Kit was used to extract genomic DNA from the blood cell samples. Paper-wide results and their limitations: In a later analysis, several top co-occurrence clusters were reported to appear linked to parvovirus B19, influenza, CMV and Epstein-Barr virus. In this cohort, only TCR beta chains were sequenced, and detectable features were limited by the absence of alpha or paired-chain data. According to a later analysis, TCR association rates differed among HLA loci, with DRB1 alleles showing the most associated TCRs and HLA-C alleles showing the fewest. In an earlier analysis of 450 to 750 of the donors, most TCR beta V segments appeared in productive rearrangements about 87% or about 30% of the time, broadly matching IMGT annotations. A further reported finding was that TCR beta sequences accurately predicted the HLA-A and HLA-B alleles for most subjects in the first cohort. Because counts were too low, about 18 rarely observed V segments, including chromosome 9 orphons, were left out of the earlier analysis of approximately 500 of the donors. When HLA alleles, especially DR and DQ, strongly co-occurred, TCR associations were difficult to assign to individual alleles. Correlated functional status among segregating V segments might reflect linkage disequilibrium, but an unknown experimental factor could not be ruled out. A later genetic analysis associated a missense DCLRE1C variant with V-gene and J-gene trimming of TCR beta chains, and an independent cohort replicated the association. In the study, around 150 TCR beta chains were listed as associated with cytomegalovirus. The classifier was reported to diagnose cytomegalovirus status with high specificity and sensitivity in both the original and validation cohorts. It was suggested by the authors that the approach could potentially be generalized to other disease states and immunological phenotypes. A few of the identified cytomegalovirus-associated TCR beta chains were confirmed in vitro to be specific for cytomegalovirus antigens. CMV serostatus was the only immune exposure information available for the cohort. A later analysis associated about 17,000 TCR beta sequences with specific HLA alleles at a false discovery rate of 0.05. Because HLA typing was missing for some donors at each locus, association tests included only the typed subset. According to a later analysis, most CMV-associated TCR beta chains appeared to be HLA-restricted, and the HLA associations seemed to be driven largely by CMV exposure. Because the 87-base-pair reads could not distinguish some IMGT-functional V segments, including TRBV6-2 and TRBV6-3, those segments were excluded. Sequencing depth was assumed to be roughly uniform across donors in the presence/absence analyses, though that assumption may not hold. According to a later genetic analysis, donors in an Asian-associated ancestry cluster had fewer N-insertions in productive TCRs than the approximately 610-donor mean. Across donors, most TCR sequences were observed very rarely, whereas some public TCRs were present in many individuals. In a later analysis, HLA-associated TCR beta chains showed more clonal expansion and lower generation probabilities than non-associated chains that were equally common. The sequencing pipeline was judged likely to have produced a cluster of highly shared sequence variants as a technical artifact.

This clone was found a few times. The antigen this receptor binds is unknown. There are no base qualities to consult, and no much larger clone falls within one base. The library was produced with the immunoSEQ multiplex PCR assay. For the multiplex PCR, a mixture combining 60 forward primers for TCR Vbeta segments and 13 reverse primers for TCR Jbeta segments was used. Amplification of the CDR3 region of rearranged TCR beta genes was performed with a multiplex PCR assay on genomic DNA. The Illumina HiSeq System was used to sequence the amplified TCR beta libraries as 87-base-pair reads. As for the authors' bioinformatics: Across the 666 repertoires, a later analysis counted roughly 84 million unique TCR beta chains, roughly 11 million of which were shared by at least two donors. To remove PCR and sequencing errors, raw reads were error-corrected and collapsed into unique sequences using a nearest-neighbor algorithm that merged closely related sequences. Alignment of CDR3 sequences to IMGT reference sequences was used to assign V, D and J gene segments. For a sequence to be retained, a match of at least six nucleotides was required to both a V gene segment and a J gene segment. A rearrangement counted as productive if the CDR3 had no stop codons and remained in frame with V and J, and every other rearrangement counted as non-productive. Following IMGT convention, CDR3 was defined as the stretch from the second conserved V-encoded cysteine to the conserved J-encoded phenylalanine. Sequences without an unambiguous match to a single V gene segment were excluded from the earlier analysis of about 640 of the donors. An earlier analysis of several hundred of the donors called V segments functional above 56.7% productive rearrangements and segregating when the between-donor standard deviation exceeded 5%. A statistical classification framework was built to diagnose cytomegalovirus status from the catalog of TCR beta chain sequences. In a later analysis, TCR nucleotide sequences were compared against IMGT/GENE-DB human TR gene sequences so that V and J genes could be assigned. In a later analysis, CDR3 sequences and most-parsimonious VDJ recombination scenarios were assigned using the TCRdist pipeline. In a later analysis, each TCR beta chain was defined by its CDR3 amino acid sequence together with its V-gene family, and reads lacking a unique V-gene family were excluded. In a later analysis, approximately 640 highly shared, low-generation-probability nucleotide sequences were removed to address suspected cross-contamination and a sequencing artifact. For each public chain, a later analysis derived a clonal expansion index from normalized ranks of inferred template counts within each repertoire. In a later analysis, generation probabilities were computed with a VDJ recombination model fitted to out-of-frame rearrangements, and the resulting probabilities were checked against IGoR. A later analysis scored TCR-TCR, TCR-HLA and TCR-CMV co-occurrence with hypergeometric tests, applying a repertoire-size bias correction to TCR pairs. To estimate false discovery rates, a later analysis permuted the HLA or CMV assignments 20 times. In a later analysis, co-occurring TCRs were grouped using DBSCAN, and TCRdist sequence similarity was added for clustering within HLA-allele-positive subsets. Repertoires with fewer than 30,000 or more than 120,000 public chains were left out of co-occurrence clustering, as were a few repertoires with anomalous nucleotide sharing. The table comes from immuneACCESS by way of TCRdb, which keeps in-frame sequences with V and J called. Part of the clones is missing from these tables; in studies checked, under half for an unresolved V gene and the rest for unknown reasons. That table furnishes V, J and clone size, whereas the DNA furnished D and trimming. This sample lists fewer than 90,000 clones; around four fifths were detected once. Jointly, the top ten make up about 1.4% of the sample.

CDR1 and CDR2, per the germline V gene, are LGHNA and YSLEER. The V and J ends are trimmed by 4 bases and 2 bases, leaving 14 bases between them. Including the terminal cysteine and phenylalanine, the CDR3 comprises 15 residues. The read is trimmed to its CDR3 DNA, 45 bases read in frame from base 1. The TCR was taken from a male donor in good health and CMV-seronegative. The sequencing sample was made of PBMCs. The sequence links TRBV4-3 to TRBJ1-1; the D gene is perhaps TRBD1, on 5 matching bases. The CDR3: CASSLTAWGNTEAFF. The nucleotide sequence reads TGCGCCAGCAGCCTAACTGCCTGGGGCAACACTGAAGCTTTCTTT.